What follows describes a single TCR beta chain. The antigen is unknown. Per germline, CDR1 MNHNS and CDR2 SASEGT. CDR3 length: 13 amino acids. Trimming stripped 5 bases from V and 4 bases from J, with 11 bases between. The entry originates in a study of vaccination and CD4 T cells after COVID-19. Overall study: Cells were stimulated with overlapping spike peptide pools from SARS-CoV-2, HCoV-NL63, HCoV-OC43 and HCoV-229E. Overall study results and limits: This study had few convalescent patients and no early post-infection samples.

The sample's treatment: approximately nine-day PBMC culture with coronavirus spike peptide pools or control peptides (ViraFEST assay). In the ViraFEST assay, peptide-pool expansion preceded TCR sequencing of expanded clonotypes. Dates of PCR positivity, March to December 2020, preceded the US Alpha, Beta and Delta variants. The Oncomine TCR Beta short-read assay was applied to DNA of cultured CD4+ T cells. TCRdb analysed the PCR reads with MiXCR anew, one entry per CDR3 protein. The repertoire has roughly 16,000 distinct CDR3 sequences, 26% of them found once; the top ten carry approximately 23%. The chain recombines TRBV6-1 with TRBJ1-1; D possibly corresponds to TRBD1 (5 bases). The source material was cultured CD4+ T cells from blood. The sequence came from a human donor with COVID-19. Written as DNA, the CDR3 is TGTGCCAGCAGTCTTCCCGGGGGCACTGAAGCTTTCTTT. Translating gives CASSLPGGTEAFF.